This is a list of T cell receptor beta chains from one sample in a study of shared clonotypes between healthy human individuals. Sequencing was performed with immunoSEQ multiplex PCR; in TCRdb, only in-frame clones are kept and a portion is missing. The repertoire holds approximately 340,000 clones, with around 70% as singletons. Sequences were obtained from memory CD4+ T cells sorted from blood. These TCRs come from a man aged 25-40 years in good health. Each CDR3 is given with its conserved first and last residue. Each record gives: J gene, V gene, clone size, D gene, CDR3 protein, CDR3 DNA. D genes are given only for firm matches. Clone size appears in some rows only: once, few, many, or a class for an expanded clone.

J: TRBJ1-3; V: TRBV2; size: NA; D: NA; CDR3: CASSESNRGPHF; DNA: TGTGCCAGCAGTGAATCTAATCGGGGACCCCATTTT
J: TRBJ2-2; V: TRBV7-6; size: NA; D: TRBD2; CDR3: CASSLVASGNEGELFF; DNA: TGTGCCAGCAGCTTAGTAGCTAGCGGGAACGAGGGGGAGCTGTTTTTT
J: TRBJ2-1; V: TRBV5-1; size: NA; D: NA; CDR3: CASSWAGGSYNEQFF; DNA: TGCGCCAGCAGCTGGGCCGGGGGCTCCTACAATGAGCAGTTCTTC
J: TRBJ1-1; V: TRBV5-1; size: NA; D: NA; CDR3: CASSLEGGPYTEAFF; DNA: TGCGCCAGCAGCTTGGAAGGGGGGCCGTACACTGAAGCTTTCTTT
J: TRBJ2-1; V: TRBV5-4; size: NA; D: NA; CDR3: CASSLERVSYNEQFF; DNA: TGTGCCAGCAGCTTGGAAAGGGTTTCGTACAATGAGCAGTTCTTC
J: TRBJ2-7; V: TRBV18; size: few; D: TRBD1; CDR3: CASSPRQGLYEQYF; DNA: TGTGCCAGCTCACCTAGACAGGGCCTCTACGAGCAGTACTTC
J: TRBJ2-7; V: TRBV5-1; size: NA; D: TRBD1; CDR3: CASSLWFLGQGSYEQYF; DNA: TGCGCCAGCAGCTTGTGGTTCTTGGGACAGGGATCGTACGAGCAGTACTTC
J: TRBJ2-7; V: TRBV28; size: NA; D: TRBD1; CDR3: CASSLSWTGSYEQYF; DNA: TGTGCCAGCAGTTTATCCTGGACAGGCTCCTACGAGCAGTACTTC
J: TRBJ1-2; V: TRBV5-6; size: once; D: NA; CDR3: CASSLFRLYGYTF; DNA: TGTGCCAGCAGCTTGTTCAGGCTCTATGGCTACACCTTC
J: TRBJ2-5; V: TRBV18; size: NA; D: NA; CDR3: CASSPLRVLQETQYF; DNA: TGTGCCAGCTCACCACTCCGGGTATTGCAAGAGACCCAGTACTTC
J: TRBJ1-4; V: TRBV7-9; size: NA; D: TRBD1; CDR3: CATSTGISAANEKLFF; DNA: TGTGCCACCTCGACAGGGATTAGTGCGGCTAATGAAAAACTGTTTTTT
J: TRBJ2-5; V: TRBV6-1; size: NA; D: NA; CDR3: CASSEAFSPETQYF; DNA: TGTGCCAGCAGTGAAGCCTTTAGCCCCGAGACCCAGTACTTC
J: TRBJ2-5; V: TRBV7-9; size: NA; D: NA; CDR3: CASSFSFGETQYF; DNA: TGTGCCAGCAGCTTTTCGTTTGGAGAGACCCAGTACTTC
J: TRBJ2-7; V: TRBV18; size: NA; D: NA; CDR3: CASSPGSSVLYEQYF; DNA: TGTGCCAGCTCACCAGGGTCCTCCGTCCTCTACGAGCAGTACTTC
J: TRBJ1-1; V: TRBV6-5; size: NA; D: TRBD1; CDR3: CASSRTGVTEAFF; DNA: TGTGCCAGCAGTCGGACAGGGGTCACTGAAGCTTTCTTT
J: TRBJ2-5; V: TRBV10-3; size: NA; D: TRBD2; CDR3: CATRTSGSETQYF; DNA: TGTGCCACCCGGACTAGCGGGAGCGAGACCCAGTACTTC
J: TRBJ1-1; V: TRBV7-2; size: NA; D: TRBD1; CDR3: CASSSGQGQFTEAFF; DNA: TGTGCCAGCAGCTCAGGACAGGGGCAGTTCACTGAAGCTTTCTTT
J: TRBJ2-7; V: TRBV7-2; size: NA; D: TRBD1; CDR3: CASSRQGAQGEQYF; DNA: TGTGCCAGCAGCCGACAGGGGGCGCAGGGCGAGCAGTACTTC
J: TRBJ1-1; V: TRBV18; size: NA; D: TRBD1; CDR3: CASSSTGGRTEAFF; DNA: TGTGCCAGCTCATCCACAGGGGGGCGAACTGAAGCTTTCTTT
J: TRBJ1-6; V: TRBV7-9; size: NA; D: TRBD1; CDR3: CASSSGQGGGNSPLHF; DNA: TGTGCCAGCAGCTCCGGACAGGGAGGGGGCAATTCACCCCTCCACTTT
J: TRBJ1-1; V: TRBV5-5; size: NA; D: NA; CDR3: CASNIGGNTEAFF; DNA: TGTGCCAGCAACATTGGGGGGAACACTGAAGCTTTCTTT
J: TRBJ2-5; V: TRBV11-2; size: NA; D: NA; CDR3: CASSTLRQETQYF; DNA: TGTGCCAGCAGCACTCTTAGACAAGAGACCCAGTACTTC
J: TRBJ2-7; V: TRBV27; size: NA; D: NA; CDR3: CASSFSLVNTYEQYF; DNA: TGTGCCAGCAGTTTCTCACTAGTCAATACCTACGAGCAGTACTTC
J: TRBJ2-2; V: TRBV2; size: NA; D: NA; CDR3: CASGLDTGELFF; DNA: TGTGCCAGCGGGTTAGACACCGGGGAGCTGTTTTTT
J: TRBJ1-2; V: TRBV14; size: once; D: NA; CDR3: CASSQEPSGYTF; DNA: TGTGCCAGCAGCCAAGAACCCTCTGGCTACACCTTC
J: TRBJ2-3; V: TRBV11-3; size: NA; D: TRBD1; CDR3: CASSQGQGSDTQYF; DNA: TGTGCCAGCAGCCAGGGACAGGGATCAGATACGCAGTATTTT
J: TRBJ1-5; V: TRBV28; size: few; D: TRBD1; CDR3: CASSKPGQGADQPQHF; DNA: TGTGCCAGCAGTAAACCGGGACAGGGGGCGGATCAGCCCCAGCATTTT
J: TRBJ2-1; V: TRBV6-1; size: NA; D: NA; CDR3: CASIGLVGHNEQFF; DNA: TGTGCCAGCATCGGGCTAGTAGGACACAATGAGCAGTTCTTC
J: TRBJ1-5; V: TRBV7-2; size: many; D: NA; CDR3: CASSLMGNQPQHF; DNA: TGTGCCAGCAGCTTAATGGGAAATCAGCCCCAGCATTTT